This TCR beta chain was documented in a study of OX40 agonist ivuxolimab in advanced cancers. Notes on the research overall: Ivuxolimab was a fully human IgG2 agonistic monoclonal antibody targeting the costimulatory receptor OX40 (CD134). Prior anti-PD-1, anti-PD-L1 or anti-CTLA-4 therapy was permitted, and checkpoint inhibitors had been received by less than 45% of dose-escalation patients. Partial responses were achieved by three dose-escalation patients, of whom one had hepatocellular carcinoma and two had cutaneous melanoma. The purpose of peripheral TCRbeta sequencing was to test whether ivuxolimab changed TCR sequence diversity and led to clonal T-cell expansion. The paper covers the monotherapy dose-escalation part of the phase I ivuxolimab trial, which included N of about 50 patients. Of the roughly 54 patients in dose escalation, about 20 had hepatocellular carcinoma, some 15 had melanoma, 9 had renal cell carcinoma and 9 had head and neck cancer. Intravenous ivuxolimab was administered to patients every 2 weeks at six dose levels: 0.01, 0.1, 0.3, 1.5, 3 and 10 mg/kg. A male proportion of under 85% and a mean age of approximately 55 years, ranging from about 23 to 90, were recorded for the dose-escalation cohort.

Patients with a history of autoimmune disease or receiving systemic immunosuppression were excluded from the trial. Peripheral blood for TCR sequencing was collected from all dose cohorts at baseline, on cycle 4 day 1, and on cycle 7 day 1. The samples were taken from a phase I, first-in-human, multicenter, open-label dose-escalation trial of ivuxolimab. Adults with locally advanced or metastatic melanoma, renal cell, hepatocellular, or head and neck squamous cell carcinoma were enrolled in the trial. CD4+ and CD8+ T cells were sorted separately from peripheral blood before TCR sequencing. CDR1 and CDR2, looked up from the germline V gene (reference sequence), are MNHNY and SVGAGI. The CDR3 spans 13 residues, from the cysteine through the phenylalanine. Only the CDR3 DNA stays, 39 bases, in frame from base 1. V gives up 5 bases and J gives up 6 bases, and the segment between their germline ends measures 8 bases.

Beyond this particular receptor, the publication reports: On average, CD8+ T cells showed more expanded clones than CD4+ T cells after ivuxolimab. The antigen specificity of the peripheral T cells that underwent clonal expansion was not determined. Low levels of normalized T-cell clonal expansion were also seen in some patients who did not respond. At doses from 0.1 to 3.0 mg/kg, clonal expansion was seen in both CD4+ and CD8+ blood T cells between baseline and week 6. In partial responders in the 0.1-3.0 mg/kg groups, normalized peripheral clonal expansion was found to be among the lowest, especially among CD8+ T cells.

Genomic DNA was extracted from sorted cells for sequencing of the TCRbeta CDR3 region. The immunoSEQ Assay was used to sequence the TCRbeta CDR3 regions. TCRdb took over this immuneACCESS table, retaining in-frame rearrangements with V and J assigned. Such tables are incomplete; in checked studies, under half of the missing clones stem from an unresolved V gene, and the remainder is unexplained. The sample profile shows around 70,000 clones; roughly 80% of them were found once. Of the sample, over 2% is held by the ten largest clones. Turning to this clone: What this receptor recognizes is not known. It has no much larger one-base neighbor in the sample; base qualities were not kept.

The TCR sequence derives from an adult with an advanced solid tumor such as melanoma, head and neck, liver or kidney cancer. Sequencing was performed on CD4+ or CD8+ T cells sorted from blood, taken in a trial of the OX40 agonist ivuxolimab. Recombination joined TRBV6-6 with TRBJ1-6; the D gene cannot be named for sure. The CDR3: CASSQKSNSPLHF. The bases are TGTGCCAGCAGTCAGAAGAGTAATTCACCCCTCCACTTT.